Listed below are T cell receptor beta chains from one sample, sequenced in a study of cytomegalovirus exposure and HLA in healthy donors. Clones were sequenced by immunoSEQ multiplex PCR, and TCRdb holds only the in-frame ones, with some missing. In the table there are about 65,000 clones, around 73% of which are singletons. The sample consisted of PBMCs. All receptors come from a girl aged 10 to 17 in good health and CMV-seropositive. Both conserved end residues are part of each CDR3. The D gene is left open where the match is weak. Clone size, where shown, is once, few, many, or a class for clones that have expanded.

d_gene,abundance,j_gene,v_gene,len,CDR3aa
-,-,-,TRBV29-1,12,CSVQGDSYEQYF
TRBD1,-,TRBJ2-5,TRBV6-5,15,CASRMGQGRAETQYF
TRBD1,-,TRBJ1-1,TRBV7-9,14,CASSRTGRGGEAFF
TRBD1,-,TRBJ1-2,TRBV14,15,CASSPADRLADGYTF
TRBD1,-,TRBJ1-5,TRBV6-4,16,CASSDSCRGHQGTQHF
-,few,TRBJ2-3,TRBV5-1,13,CASSLSSADTQYF
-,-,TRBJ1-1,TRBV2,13,CASTLDKNTEAFF
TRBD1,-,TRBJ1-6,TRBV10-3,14,CASETGTGASPLHF
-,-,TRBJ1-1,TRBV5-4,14,CASRRTMTGDEAFF
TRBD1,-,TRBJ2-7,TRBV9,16,CASSVGDGTGIYEQYF
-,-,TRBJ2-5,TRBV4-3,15,CASSQDLGDQETQYF
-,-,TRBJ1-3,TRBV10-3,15,CAISDSSQVGNTIYF
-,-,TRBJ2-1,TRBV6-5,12,CASSYTPYEQFF
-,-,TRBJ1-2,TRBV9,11,CASSANYGYTF
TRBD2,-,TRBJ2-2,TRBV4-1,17,CASSLRTSGGVDGELFF
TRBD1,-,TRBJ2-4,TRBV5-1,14,CASSLRTGENIQYF
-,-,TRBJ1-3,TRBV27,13,CASRRGPGNTIYF
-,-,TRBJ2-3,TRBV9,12,CASSVVSSTQYF
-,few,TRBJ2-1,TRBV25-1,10,CASTNNEQFF
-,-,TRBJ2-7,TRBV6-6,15,CASSSPGTGVYEQYF
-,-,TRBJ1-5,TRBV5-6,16,CASSLKDPGSVQPQHF
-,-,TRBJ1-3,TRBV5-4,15,CASSLAGGSGNTIYF
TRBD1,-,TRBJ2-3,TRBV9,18,CASSEPEANRGLTDTQYF
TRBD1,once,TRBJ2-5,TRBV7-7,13,CASSSGQGGTQYF
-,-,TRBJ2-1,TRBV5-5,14,CASSLWSTNDEQFF
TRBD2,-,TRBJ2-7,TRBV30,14,CAWNGASGAYEQYF
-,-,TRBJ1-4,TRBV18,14,CASSPEGRRGKLFF
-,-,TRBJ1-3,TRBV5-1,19,CASSPFSGGQSLSGNTIYF
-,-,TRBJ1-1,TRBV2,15,CASGVGGLGNTEAFF
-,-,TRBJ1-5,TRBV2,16,CASSEGGGPSNQPQHF
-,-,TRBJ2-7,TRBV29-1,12,CSVAGDPYEQYF
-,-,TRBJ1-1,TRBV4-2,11,CASSRGARAFF
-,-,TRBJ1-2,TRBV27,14,CASSPIRRRNGYTF
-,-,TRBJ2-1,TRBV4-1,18,CASSQEEGATFPYNEQFF
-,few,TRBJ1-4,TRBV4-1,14,CASSQNTTNEKLFF
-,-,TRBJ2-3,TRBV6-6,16,CASTHLRGGSNDTQYF
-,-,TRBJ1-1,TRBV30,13,CAWAQRGGTEAFF
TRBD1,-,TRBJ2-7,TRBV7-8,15,CASSYRRQGAREQYF
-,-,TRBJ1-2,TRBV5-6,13,CASSLRGAYGYTF
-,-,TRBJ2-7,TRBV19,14,CASSPQEGPYEQYF
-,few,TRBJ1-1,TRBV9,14,CASSPGVQYTEAFF